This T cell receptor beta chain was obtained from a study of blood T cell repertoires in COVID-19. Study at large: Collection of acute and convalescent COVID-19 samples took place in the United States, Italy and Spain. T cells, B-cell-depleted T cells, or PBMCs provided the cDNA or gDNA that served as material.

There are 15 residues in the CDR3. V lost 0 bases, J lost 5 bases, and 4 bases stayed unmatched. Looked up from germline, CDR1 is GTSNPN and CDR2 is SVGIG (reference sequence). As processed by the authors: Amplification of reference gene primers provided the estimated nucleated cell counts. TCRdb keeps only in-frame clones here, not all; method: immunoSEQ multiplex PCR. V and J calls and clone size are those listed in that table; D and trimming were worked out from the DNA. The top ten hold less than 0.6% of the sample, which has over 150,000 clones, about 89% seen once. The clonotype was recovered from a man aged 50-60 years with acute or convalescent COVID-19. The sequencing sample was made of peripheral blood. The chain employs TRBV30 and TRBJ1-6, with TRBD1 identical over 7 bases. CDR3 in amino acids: CAWSVRDRDNSPLHF. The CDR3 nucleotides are TGTGCCTGGAGTGTACGAGACAGGGATAATTCACCCCTCCACTTT. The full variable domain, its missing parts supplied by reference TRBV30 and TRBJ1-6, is SQTIHQWPATLVQPVGSPLSLECTVEGTSNPNLYWYRQAAGRGLQLLFYSVGIGQISSEVPQNLSASRPQDRQFILSSKKLLLSDSGFYLCAWSVRDRDNSPLHFGNGTRLTVT.